The 27 T cell receptor beta chains below were found in one sample sequenced in a study of blood T cell repertoires in COVID-19. The table came from immunoSEQ multiplex PCR; TCRdb's copy has only in-frame clones and leaves some out. The table has 45,000 to 70,000 clones, around nine tenths seen once; the top ten hold more than 6%. Sequencing was carried out using peripheral blood. These receptors were obtained from a woman aged 55-70 years with COVID-19, enrolled during active disease.

The V and J genes are TRBV30 and TRBJ1-4; 9 positions match TRBD1. The CDR3 is 14 residues long. J lost 5 bases, V lost 3 bases, and 4 bases had no gene match. Looked up from germline, CDR1 is GTSNPN and CDR2 is SVGIG (reference sequence). The CDR3 nucleotides are TGTGCCTGGAGACAGACAGGGGGGAATGAAAAACTGTTTTTT. Its protein product is CAWRQTGGNEKLFF.

This sequence joins TRBV5-1 and TRBJ2-5; no firm D call. V was pared by 5 bases and J by 5 bases, with 13 bases between. CDR1 and CDR2 from the germline V gene are SGHRS and YFSETQ. This CDR3 is 13 amino acids long. The CDR3 coding sequence is TGCGCCAGCAGTAGGTGGGCTGCCGAGACCCAGTACTTC. Protein: CASSRWAAETQYF.

The count of this clone is one. The chain links TRBV18 to TRBJ2-7; D call uncertain. The CDR3 contains 13 residues. V lost 0 bases to trimming and J lost 4 bases, with 7 bases between them. Germline V gives CDR1 KGHSH, CDR2 LQKENI. CDR3 DNA sequence: TGTGCCAGCTCACCACCCGTGGCTTACGAGCAGTACTTC. It specifies CASSPPVAYEQYF.

CDR3 in amino acids: CASSFGGEGQPQHF. The CDR3 DNA sequence: TGTGCCAGCAGCTTCGGGGGGGAGGGTCAGCCCCAGCATTTT. The V gene is TRBV5-5, the J gene TRBJ1-5; maybe TRBD1 (5 bases). The CDR3 has 14 amino acids. CDR1 and CDR2 from the germline V gene are SGHKS and YYEKEE (reference sequence). The germline V and J ends were trimmed by 2 bases and 6 bases, with 12 bases remaining between them.

This chain connects TRBV10-3 to TRBJ2-7; D possibly corresponds to TRBD1 (5 bases). The germline V gene has CDR1 ENHRY and CDR2 SYGVKD. With 2 bases removed from V and 1 base from J, the gap between germline ends came to 15 bases. The length of the CDR3 is 16 residues. The DNA for the CDR3 is TGTGCCATCAGTGAGCCGGGCAGGGTGGAGTCCTACGAGCAGTACTTC. It codes for CAISEPGRVESYEQYF.

The chain carries TRBV15 and TRBJ2-2, with D tentatively TRBD1 (6 bases). The V gene's germline CDR1 is LNHNV and CDR2 YYDKDF (reference sequence). This CDR3 is built from 15 residues. The V end lost 6 bases, the J end lost 4 bases, and 15 bases lay between the germline ends. The CDR3 loop reads CATRNRESVTGELFF. CDR3 sequence (DNA): TGTGCCACCAGAAACAGGGAGTCGGTCACCGGGGAGCTGTTTTTT.

The CDR3 here is CSASGGQWYSNQPQHF. The CDR3 DNA reads TGCAGTGCTAGTGGCGGTCAATGGTATAGCAATCAGCCCCAGCATTTT. The rearrangement uses TRBV20-1 and TRBJ1-5; D not certain. The CDR3 has 16 residues. CDR1 and CDR2 from the germline V gene are DFQATT and SNEGSKA (reference sequence). With 3 bases removed from V and 0 bases from J, the gap between germline ends came to 15 bases.

V usage is TRBV30 and J usage is TRBJ2-1; TRBD2 agrees at 8 bases. The germline V gene encodes CDR1 GTSNPN and CDR2 SVGIG (reference sequence). There are 16 residues in the CDR3. V lost 8 bases and J lost 5; bases outside the gene matches: 17. The CDR3 protein is CAQGEGSGSVHNEQFF. DNA of the CDR3: TGTGCCCAAGGGGAGGGGAGCGGGAGTGTCCACAATGAGCAGTTCTTC.

The chain links TRBV6-2 or TRBV6-3 to TRBJ2-2; 11 bases match TRBD2. J lost 6 bases, V lost 4 bases, and 1 base had no gene match. The CDR3 spans 14 residues. Germline CDR1 and CDR2: MNHEY and SVGEGT. CDR3 sequence: CASSLAGGAGELFF. The CDR3 DNA sequence: TGTGCCAGCAGTTTAGCGGGAGGGGCCGGGGAGCTGTTTTTT.

About this clone: The sample holds other DNA sequences that translate to the same CDR3. Here the CDR3 reads CASRDRGNQPQHF. The CDR3 bases are TGTGCCAGCCGGGACAGGGGTAATCAGCCCCAGCATTTT. V usage is TRBV2 and J usage is TRBJ1-5; TRBD1 agrees at 10 bases. V was pared by 8 bases and J by 4 bases, with 2 bases of the junction left unmatched. This CDR3 has 13 amino acids. CDR1 is SNHLY and CDR2 is FYNNEI in the germline V gene. The full variable domain, with the rest looked up from reference TRBV2 and TRBJ1-5, is EPEVTQTPSHQVTQMGQEVILRCVPISNHLYFYWYRQILGQKVEFLVSFYNNEISEKSEIFDDQFSVERPDGSNFTLKIRSTKLEDSAMYFCASRDRGNQPQHFGDGTRLSIL.

This clone has only a few counts. J is TRBJ2-4 and V is TRBV7-2; 11 bases agree with TRBD2. CDR1 is SGHTA and CDR2 is FQGNSA in the germline V gene. The junction had 4 bases not matched to a gene; V was cut back by 2 bases and J by 7 bases. CDR3 size: 15 residues. The CDR3 here is CASSLIAGGDNIQYF. The CDR3 region has the DNA TGTGCCAGCAGCTTAATAGCGGGAGGGGATAACATTCAGTACTTC.

This chain joins TRBV2 and TRBJ2-3; TRBD1 is a possible D gene (6 bases). V was shortened by 6 bases and J by 0 bases, with 13 bases between the two germline ends. CDR3 length: 15 amino acids. Germline V gives CDR1 SNHLY, CDR2 FYNNEI. The CDR3 loop is CASSGDTGSTDTQYF. CDR3 bases: TGTGCCAGCAGCGGGGACACCGGTAGCACAGATACGCAGTATTTT. The variable domain in full, with the rest retrieved from reference TRBV2 and TRBJ2-3, is EPEVTQTPSHQVTQMGQEVILRCVPISNHLYFYWYRQILGQKVEFLVSFYNNEISEKSEIFDDQFSVERPDGSNFTLKIRSTKLEDSAMYFCASSGDTGSTDTQYFGPGTRLTVL.

The chain is built from TRBV19 and TRBJ1-4; tentative D call: TRBD1 (5 bases). This CDR3 has 14 amino acids. Germline V gives CDR1 LNHDA, CDR2 SQIVND (reference sequence). The V end lost 5 bases, the J end lost 8 bases, and 15 bases lay between the germline ends. The CDR3 reads CASSLGLFGEKLFF. CDR3 in DNA: TGTGCCAGTAGTTTGGGACTTTTCGGGGAAAAACTGTTTTTT.

V is TRBV14 and J is TRBJ2-2, with 8 bases matching TRBD1. Germline V lookup: CDR1 SGHDN, CDR2 FVKESK. CDR3 size: 17 residues. V gave up 4 bases and J gave up 5 bases; unmatched junction bases: 12. The DNA of the CDR3 is TGTGCCAGCAGCCCATTAATTGGACAGGGCTGGACCGGGGAGCTGTTTTTT. Amino acids: CASSPLIGQGWTGELFF.

The rearrangement joins TRBV27 to TRBJ2-3; D is unclear. Trimming shortened V by 3 bases and J by 4 bases, and 5 bases separated the two germline ends. Germline V CDR1 and CDR2: MNHEY, SMNVEV (reference sequence). The CDR3 sequence is 12 residues long. CDR3 amino acids: CASSFGADTQYF. The CDR3 DNA sequence: TGTGCCAGCAGTTTCGGTGCAGATACGCAGTATTTT.

The V call is TRBV27, the J call TRBJ2-1; 9 bases agree with TRBD2. There are 11 residues in the CDR3. Germline V CDR1 and CDR2: MNHEY, SMNVEV (reference sequence). V gave up 5 bases and J gave up 10 bases; unmatched junction bases: 0. The CDR3 protein is CASSLAGEQFF. The CDR3, as DNA: TGTGCCAGCAGTCTAGCGGGAGAGCAGTTCTTC.

This chain connects TRBV6-6 to TRBJ1-6; D remains unclear. V was cut by 0 bases and J by 0 bases, with 6 bases left in between. Germline CDR1 is MNHNY and CDR2 is SVGAGI (reference sequence). This CDR3 has 16 residues. The CDR3 DNA sequence: TGTGCCAGCAGTTACTCCGCAGACTCCTATAATTCACCCCTCCACTTT. Protein: CASSYSADSYNSPLHF.

The V and J genes are TRBV30 and TRBJ1-6; D gene ambiguous. Germline V gene sequence: CDR1 GTSNPN, CDR2 SVGIG (reference sequence). Trimming removed 0 bases from V and 9 bases from J, with 6 bases in between. The CDR3 has 12 amino acids. CDR3 sequence reads: CAWSVTGSPLHF. CDR3 coding DNA: TGTGCCTGGAGTGTAACCGGTTCACCCCTCCACTTT.

The V gene is TRBV12-3 or TRBV12-4, the J gene TRBJ1-2; D not certain. V lost 5 bases, J lost 2 bases, and 9 bases lay in between. This CDR3 spans 13 amino acids. CDR3 coding DNA: TGTGCCAGCAGTCGCAGTGAAAACTATGGCTACACCTTC. Residues: CASSRSENYGYTF.

V and J are TRBV3-1 (or the pseudogene TRBV3-2) and TRBJ1-6; 7 nucleotides match TRBD1. Germline CDR1 reads LGHDT; CDR2 reads YNNKEL (reference sequence). The V and J ends lost 1 base and 4 bases, in that order; junction bases with no gene match: 7. The CDR3 runs to 17 residues. As DNA, the CDR3 is TGTGCCAGCAGCCAAGTCGGGACAGAGTTTTATAATTCACCCCTCCACTTT. It yields the protein CASSQVGTEFYNSPLHF.

The genes are TRBV6-5 and TRBJ1-2; 7 positions agree with TRBD1. CDR3 length equals 13 residues. Germline loops: CDR1 MNHEY, CDR2 SVGAGI. After removal of 5 bases from V and 8 bases from J, the junction contained 8 bases not matched to a gene. As DNA, the CDR3 is TGTGCCAGCAGTCTCATACAGGGGCGCGGCTACACCTTC. Translated: CASSLIQGRGYTF.

J is TRBJ1-1 and V is TRBV28, with unresolved D. V lost 2 bases and J lost 2, with 6 bases in between. Germline V gene lookup returns CDR1 MDHEN and CDR2 SYDVKM. The CDR3 totals 13 residues. The chain's CDR3 is CASSLILNTEAFF. As DNA, the CDR3 is TGTGCCAGCAGTTTAATCCTAAACACTGAAGCTTTCTTT.

V and J are TRBV18 and TRBJ1-1, with 8 bases lining up with TRBD1. From germline, CDR1 is KGHSH and CDR2 LQKENI. The CDR3 sequence is 14 residues long. The J segment lost 5 bases and the V segment lost 5 bases, leaving 7 bases of the junction unmatched. CDR3 amino acids: CASSAGGGLTEAFF. The DNA for the CDR3 is TGTGCCAGCTCAGCAGGGGGCGGTTTGACTGAAGCTTTCTTT. Drawing the rest from reference TRBV18 and TRBJ1-1, the complete variable domain is NAGVMQNPRHLVRRRGQEARLRCSPMKGHSHVYWYRQLPEEGLKFMVYLQKENIIDESGMPKERFSAEFPKEGPSILRIQQVVRGDSAAYFCASSAGGGLTEAFFGQGTRLTVV.

The chain carries TRBV3-1 (or the pseudogene TRBV3-2) and TRBJ1-4, with D possibly TRBD1 on 5 matching bases. This CDR3 comprises 15 residues. Germline V lookup: CDR1 LGHDT, CDR2 YNNKEL (reference sequence). The V end lost 4 bases, the J end lost 3 bases, and 12 bases lay between the germline ends. The CDR3 loop is CASSPFMGPNEKLFF. The CDR3 nucleotides are TGTGCCAGCAGCCCCTTTATGGGGCCTAATGAAAAACTGTTTTTT.

The J gene is TRBJ2-2, the V gene TRBV5-5; tentative D call: TRBD1 (6 bases). V gave up 5 bases and J gave up 4 bases, with 12 bases separating them. The CDR3 contains 14 residues. Germline V gene data show CDR1 as SGHKS and CDR2 as YYEKEE (reference sequence). The DNA of the CDR3 is TGTGCCAGCAGGACCGGGACACTCACCGGGGAGCTGTTTTTT. As protein: CASRTGTLTGELFF.

The chain employs TRBV7-9 and TRBJ2-7; 9 bases align to TRBD2. The trim removed 4 bases at V and 4 bases at J, leaving 14 bases unmatched. The CDR3 has 17 residues. CDR1 SEHNR and CDR2 FQNEAQ come from the germline V gene (reference sequence). The CDR3 DNA reads as TGTGCCAGCAGCTCGCCGGGTGGCGGGAGGGAATTATACGAGCAGTACTTC. It yields the protein CASSSPGGGRELYEQYF.

This clone appeared once. The gene calls are TRBV5-4 and TRBJ2-3; TRBD2 matches 8 bases. Germline assignment: CDR1 SGHNT and CDR2 YYREEE (reference sequence). The CDR3 runs to 16 residues. V shed 7 bases, J shed 6 bases, and the junction held 16 bases outside the gene matches. The DNA of the CDR3 is TGTGCCAGCGTAGGAGGTGGGACTAGGGGCCCCGATACGCAGTATTTT. Residues: CASVGGGTRGPDTQYF.